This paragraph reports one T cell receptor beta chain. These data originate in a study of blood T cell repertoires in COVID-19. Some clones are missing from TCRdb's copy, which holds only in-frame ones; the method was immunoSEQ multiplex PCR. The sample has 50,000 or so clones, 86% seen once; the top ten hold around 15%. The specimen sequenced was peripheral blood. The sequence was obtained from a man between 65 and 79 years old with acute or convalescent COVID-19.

This chain's CDR3 is CASSIRGGGNQPQHF. CDR3 nucleotides: TGTGCCAGTAGTATCCGAGGGGGAGGCAATCAGCCCCAGCATTTT. This chain links TRBV19 with TRBJ1-5; D is perhaps TRBD1 (6 bases). The V and J ends lost 3 bases and 2 bases respectively, with 11 bases between them. The CDR3 extends over 15 amino acids. In germline, CDR1 is LNHDA, CDR2 SQIVND (reference sequence). Supplemented by reference TRBV19 and TRBJ1-5, the full variable domain reads DGGITQSPKYLFRKEGQNVTLSCEQNLNHDAMYWYRQDPGQGLRLIYYSQIVNDFQKGDIAEGYSVSREKKESFPLTVTSAQKNPTAFYLCASSIRGGGNQPQHFGDGTRLSIL.